Included here is one TCR beta chain sequence, with context. Which cohort a participant joined came from the clinical history participants gave. Per the study methods: Amplification from reference gene primers served as the basis for estimated nucleated cell counts. Libraries were prepared by immunoSEQ multiplex PCR; TCRdb keeps only in-frame clonotypes and omits some of them. That table supplies the V and J calls and clone size; D and trimming were determined from the DNA. The sample holds some 200,000 clones, 80% to 90% seen once. This sample is drawn from a study of blood T cell repertoires in COVID-19. This CDR3 has 18 amino acids. V shed 5 bases and J shed 1 base, with 21 bases lying between them. CDR1 and CDR2 (germline): MDHEN, SYDVKM.

The chain couples TRBV28 to TRBJ1-5, with unresolved D. The source material was PBMCs or T cells enriched from blood (not recorded which). The sequence came from a man in his forties who had recovered from COVID-19. The DNA of the CDR3 is TGTGCCAGCAGTCTCTCCATCCGGGATAACTACAGCAATCAGCCCCAGCATTTT. Translated: CASSLSIRDNYSNQPQHF. The full variable domain, in which reference TRBV28 and TRBJ1-5 provide the parts outside the CDR3, is DVKVTQSSRYLVKRTGEKVFLECVQDMDHENMFWYRQDPGLGLRLIYFSYDVKMKEKGDIPEGYSVSREKKERFSLILESASTNQTSMYLCASSLSIRDNYSNQPQHFGDGTRLSIL.